The 29 T cell receptor beta chains below all came from one sample that was sequenced in a study of neoadjuvant anti-PD-1 for oral cavity cancer. Sequencing used immunoSEQ multiplex PCR; TCRdb keeps in-frame clones, though not all of them. The repertoire holds 65,000 to 70,000 clones, with 70% to 90% as singletons. Documented time point: after neoadjuvant nivolumab, at surgical resection. Sequenced material: PBMCs, taken after nivolumab (anti-PD-1) treatment. Receptors were obtained from a person between 35 and 79 years old with oral cavity squamous cell carcinoma.

This chain connects TRBV6-1 to TRBJ2-1; tentative D call: TRBD2 (5 bases). V was clipped by 6 bases and J by 2 bases, with 8 bases between them. Germline V gives CDR1 MNHNS, CDR2 SASEGT. The CDR3 is 13 amino acids. This chain's CDR3 is CASRLVTYNEQFF. The CDR3 DNA is TGTGCCAGCAGACTAGTTACCTACAATGAGCAGTTCTTC.

CDR3 nucleotides: TGTGCCAGCAGTTTCACTAGCGGGAGATACGACGAGCAGTACTTC. This gives the protein CASSFTSGRYDEQYF. The chain recombines TRBV27 with TRBJ2-7, with 11 bases matching TRBD2. Germline trimming cut 3 bases from V and 5 bases from J; bases unmatched to any gene: 6. Looked up from germline, CDR1 is MNHEY and CDR2 is SMNVEV (reference sequence). CDR3 length: 15 residues.

This clone was counted once. The chain uses TRBV6-1 and TRBJ2-3, with D possibly matching TRBD1 (6 bases). The CDR3 is made up of 13 amino acids. Trimming left V 5 bases short and J 5 bases short, with 11 bases between. CDR1 is MNHNS, CDR2 SASEGT, per germline. CDR3 nucleotides: TGTGCCAGCAGTACACAGGGATTAGATACGCAGTATTTT. Residues: CASSTQGLDTQYF.

This clone was picked up one time. The chain joins TRBV5-8 to TRBJ1-2, with TRBD1 as a possible D gene (6 bases). V lost 3 bases and J lost 8, with 17 bases in between. The germline CDR1 and CDR2 sequences are SGHTS and YDEGEE. This CDR3 is 14 amino acids long. CDR3 amino acids: CASSYGWGQWGYTF. CDR3 DNA sequence: TGTGCCAGCAGCTACGGTTGGGGGCAGTGGGGCTACACCTTC.

This chain uses TRBV5-5 with TRBJ1-2, with D maybe TRBD1 (5 bases). V was clipped by 6 bases and J by 5 bases, with 14 bases between them. This CDR3 has 13 amino acids. Germline loops: CDR1 SGHKS, CDR2 YYEKEE (reference sequence). The CDR3 DNA follows: TGTGCCAGCACCTTATCAGGGAATTATGGCTACACCTTC. This encodes CASTLSGNYGYTF.

V gene TRBV30 combines with J gene TRBJ2-3, with D unclear. The germline gives CDR1 GTSNPN, CDR2 SVGIG (reference sequence). The CDR3 sequence is 14 residues long. Trimming shortened V by 1 base and J by 0 bases, and 8 bases separated the two germline ends. CDR3 DNA sequence: TGTGCCTGGAGTGGAGGCGGTAGCACAGATACGCAGTATTTT. Translating it yields CAWSGGGSTDTQYF.

The genes are TRBV5-1 and TRBJ2-1, with 7 bases fitting TRBD2. The CDR3 totals 14 residues. J lost 0 bases, V lost 7 bases, and 4 bases had no gene match. The germline V gene encodes CDR1 SGHRS and CDR2 YFSETQ. CDR3 sequence (DNA): TGCGCCAGCCGCCCGGGGGGCTCCTACAATGAGCAGTTCTTC. Protein product: CASRPGGSYNEQFF.

V and J are TRBV5-4 and TRBJ2-3; D might be TRBD1 (5 bases). The CDR3 length is 15 residues. CDR1 and CDR2 (germline): SGHNT, YYREEE (reference sequence). V was clipped by 0 bases and J by 3 bases, with 11 bases between them. CDR3 sequence (DNA): TGTGCCAGCAGCTTGGAACAGGTGATTACAGATACGCAGTATTTT. It encodes CASSLEQVITDTQYF. The full variable domain, in which reference TRBV5-4 and TRBJ2-3 provide the parts outside the CDR3, is ETGVTQSPTHLIKTRGQQVTLRCSSQSGHNTVSWYQQALGQGPQFIFQYYREEENGRGNFPPRFSGLQFPNYSSELNVNALELDDSALYLCASSLEQVITDTQYFGPGTRLTVL.

The V gene is TRBV5-1, the J gene TRBJ2-1; 14 bases are a match to TRBD2. This CDR3 has 18 amino acids. Per the germline V gene, CDR1 is SGHRS and CDR2 is YFSETQ. The V gene end was trimmed by 0 bases and the J gene end by 0 bases; junction bases not matched to a gene: 2. The CDR3: CASSLEGTSGGSYNEQFF. In DNA, the CDR3 is TGCGCCAGCAGCTTGGAGGGGACTAGCGGGGGCTCCTACAATGAGCAGTTCTTC.

This chain uses TRBV7-3 with TRBJ1-3, with 7 nucleotides matching TRBD1. Trimming removed 5 bases from V and 4 bases from J; junction bases left unmatched: 8. The CDR3 is 15 amino acids. The germline CDR1 and CDR2 sequences are SGHTA and FQGTGA. The CDR3, as DNA: TGTGCCAGCAGCCTACAGGGGTCGCACGGAAACACCATATATTTT. It translates to CASSLQGSHGNTIYF.

The chain combines TRBV19 with TRBJ1-5, with a tentative D call TRBD1 (6 bases). The CDR3 runs 16 residues. V gave up 2 bases and J gave up 5 bases, with 16 bases separating them. Germline CDR1 reads LNHDA; CDR2 reads SQIVND (reference sequence). The CDR3 DNA follows: TGTGCCAGTAGTATAATGGGGGGCTTTAATGATCAGCCCCAGCATTTT. Translated, it gives CASSIMGGFNDQPQHF.

The chain recombines TRBV6-6 with TRBJ1-5; no firm D call. CDR1 is MNHNY, CDR2 SVGAGI, per germline (reference sequence). Trimming removed 7 bases at V and 2 bases at J, with 12 bases between. The CDR3 has 14 residues. The CDR3: CASNSDNGNQPQHF. Written as DNA, the CDR3 is TGTGCCAGCAATTCAGACAATGGCAATCAGCCCCAGCATTTT.

The rearrangement links TRBV5-4 to TRBJ2-1; 8 nucleotides agree with TRBD2. The germline gives CDR1 SGHNT, CDR2 YYREEE (reference sequence). J was trimmed by 8 bases and V by 4 bases; bases with no gene match: 14. This CDR3 spans 16 amino acids. The CDR3 reads CASSRTGLVGVDEQFF. In nucleotides, the CDR3 is TGTGCCAGCAGCAGAACGGGACTAGTAGGGGTGGATGAGCAGTTCTTC.

Details on this clone: The sample contains more than one DNA sequence encoding this CDR3. This chain links TRBV6-5 with TRBJ1-5, with a weak D call TRBD1 (5 bases). Per germline, CDR1 MNHEY and CDR2 SVGAGI. The CDR3 is made up of 15 amino acids. Trimming removed 6 bases at V and 0 bases at J, with 12 bases between. CDR3 residues: CASSRDSYSNQPQHF. DNA for the CDR3: TGTGCCAGCAGCCGCGACAGCTATAGCAATCAGCCCCAGCATTTT.

The CDR3 DNA is TGCGCCATTTCCGGGACTAGCGGTTTCGTGCGCGGGGAGCTGTTTTTT. This sequence encodes CAISGTSGFVRGELFF. The chain is built from TRBV10-2 and TRBJ2-2; 11 bases are a match to TRBD2. The CDR3 is made up of 16 amino acids. Per germline, CDR1 WSHSY and CDR2 SAAADI. V was clipped by 10 bases and J by 7 bases; unmatched bases: 14.

The J gene is TRBJ2-7, the V gene TRBV18, with 7 positions matching TRBD1. This CDR3 is 14 amino acids long. Germline CDR1 reads KGHSH; CDR2 reads LQKENI. V gave up 3 bases and J gave up 7 bases; unmatched junction bases: 9. As DNA, the CDR3 is TGTGCCAGCTCACCTTCAGGACAGGCTAAAGAGCAGTACTTC. This gives the protein CASSPSGQAKEQYF.

The chain combines TRBV5-6 with TRBJ1-1; TRBD1 might be the D (5 bases). The germline V gene has CDR1 SGHDT and CDR2 YYEEEE. Trimming cost V 0 bases and J 1 base, with 16 bases left between them. This CDR3 is 17 amino acids long. The CDR3 nucleotides are TGTGCCAGCAGCTTGGGAAGTTGGGGGTCACCGAACACTGAAGCTTTCTTT. Amino acid sequence: CASSLGSWGSPNTEAFF. Full variable domain (missing parts from reference TRBV5-6 and TRBJ1-1): DAGVTQSPTHLIKTRGQQVTLRCSPKSGHDTVSWYQQALGQGPQFIFQYYEEEERQRGNFPDRFSGHQFPNYSSELNVNALLLGDSALYLCASSLGSWGSPNTEAFFGQGTRLTVV.

The gene calls are TRBV7-9 and TRBJ2-7; no clear D gene. The CDR3 runs to 15 residues. The V gene lost 4 bases and the J gene lost 3 bases, with 16 bases spanning the gap. Per the germline V gene, CDR1 is SEHNR and CDR2 is FQNEAQ (reference sequence). The CDR3 nucleotides are TGTGCCAGCAGCTCCCGACGGCGGAACCTCTACGAGCAGTACTTC. It codes for CASSSRRRNLYEQYF.

The chain couples TRBV5-1 to TRBJ2-5; D might be TRBD1 (6 bases). CDR3 length: 15 residues. CDR1 is SGHRS, CDR2 YFSETQ, per germline. Trimming removed 4 bases at V and 5 bases at J, with 18 bases between. The CDR3 spells CASSPNAGQRETQYF. The CDR3 DNA sequence: TGCGCCAGCAGCCCAAACGCTGGACAGAGGGAGACCCAGTACTTC.

This chain connects TRBV6-5 to TRBJ2-7; 11 nucleotides line up with TRBD2. The CDR3 runs 15 residues. Per the germline V gene, CDR1 is MNHEY and CDR2 is SVGAGI. Trimming at V came to 2 bases and at J to 4 bases, leaving 4 bases not matched to a gene. The CDR3 nucleotides read TGTGCCAGCAGTTACGGGGGGACTAGCGGATACGAGCAGTACTTC. Amino acids: CASSYGGTSGYEQYF.

This chain joins TRBV4-1 and TRBJ1-1; D unclear. CDR3 size: 15 residues. Looked up from germline, CDR1 is MGHRA and CDR2 is YSYEKL. Trimming took 0 bases from V and 5 from J, leaving 13 bases between them. The CDR3 DNA reads TGCGCCAGCAGCCAAGAATTAGTAAGAGGGACTGAAGCTTTCTTT. As protein: CASSQELVRGTEAFF.

The chain uses TRBV2 and TRBJ1-1; 8 nucleotides agree with TRBD1. There are 13 residues in the CDR3. Per the germline V gene, CDR1 is SNHLY and CDR2 is FYNNEI. Trimming removed 11 bases from V and 1 base from J; junction bases left unmatched: 6. CDR3 coding DNA: TGTGCCGGAGGACAGGGAAAGAACACTGAAGCTTTCTTT. It specifies CAGGQGKNTEAFF.

The rearrangement uses TRBV6-1 and TRBJ2-5; a weak D match, TRBD2 (6 bases). The germline CDR1 and CDR2 sequences are MNHNS and SASEGT. The CDR3 has 15 residues. With 4 bases removed from V and 5 bases from J, the gap between germline ends came to 17 bases. The CDR3 protein is CASSALRSAGETQYF. For the CDR3, the DNA is TGTGCCAGCAGTGCCCTGCGGTCGGCGGGGGAGACCCAGTACTTC.

V gene TRBV27 combines with J gene TRBJ1-3, with TRBD1 identical over 9 bases. After removal of 5 bases from V and 7 bases from J, the junction contained 6 bases not matched to a gene. The CDR3 length is 14 residues. CDR1 and CDR2 (germline): MNHEY, SMNVEV (reference sequence). This CDR3 is CASSLTGQGNTIYF. The CDR3 nucleotides read TGTGCCAGCAGTCTGACCGGACAGGGGAACACCATATATTTT.

The chain has TRBV2 and TRBJ2-3, with 9 positions matching TRBD2. With 8 bases clipped from V and 14 bases from J, the junction kept 14 bases outside the gene matches. Per the germline V gene, CDR1 is SNHLY and CDR2 is FYNNEI. CDR3 length: 13 amino acids. The DNA for the CDR3 is TGTGCCAGCGCTATCGGACTAGCGATCCTAGGGTATTTT. Translation gives CASAIGLAILGYF.

The chain combines TRBV25-1 with TRBJ1-2; TRBD1 might be the D (5 bases). The CDR3 extends over 15 amino acids. The V and J ends lost 3 bases and 5 bases respectively, with 16 bases between them. The germline V gene encodes CDR1 MGHDK and CDR2 SYGVNS. This CDR3 is CASSDPQPGRYGYTF. The CDR3 region has the DNA TGTGCCAGCAGTGACCCCCAGCCAGGGCGGTATGGCTACACCTTC.

The chain couples TRBV6-1 to TRBJ1-3, with D uncertain. Between the trimmed V and J ends, which lost 8 bases and 1 base, there was a span of 6 bases. Germline lookup yields CDR1 MNHNS and CDR2 SASEGT. The CDR3 contains 12 residues. The CDR3 bases are TGTGCCAGCCACGAGTCTGGAAACACCATATATTTT. Residues: CASHESGNTIYF.

This chain connects TRBV10-1 to TRBJ2-1; no clear D gene. This CDR3 contains 15 residues. Trimming shortened V by 3 bases and J by 4 bases, and 13 bases separated the two germline ends. CDR1 is WNHNN and CDR2 is SYGVQD in the germline V gene (reference sequence). The CDR3 sequence is CASSDSVSPYNEQFF. The DNA of the CDR3 is TGCGCCAGCAGTGATTCGGTTTCCCCTTACAATGAGCAGTTCTTC.

This chain links TRBV4-1 with TRBJ1-5, with a possible D match to TRBD1 (5 bases). Germline CDR1 reads MGHRA; CDR2 reads YSYEKL. The CDR3 sequence is 15 residues long. Between the trimmed V and J ends, which lost 2 bases and 7 bases, there was a span of 15 bases. CDR3 in amino acids: CASSQYFRDVQPQHF. CDR3 DNA: TGCGCCAGCAGCCAATACTTTCGGGACGTCCAGCCCCAGCATTTT.